One and the same sample provided the 27 T cell receptor beta chains below, sequenced in a study of T cell responses to AZD1222 COVID-19 vaccine. The method was immunoSEQ multiplex PCR; TCRdb's version includes in-frame clones alone and lacks a portion of them. The data hold about 110,000 clones, with about 85% observed a single time. The sample here was peripheral blood, taken on day 0 of AZD1222 vaccination. These receptors originate from an adult in good health.

The genes are TRBV6-2 or TRBV6-3 and TRBJ2-3; 8 bases align to TRBD2. Germline CDR1 is MNHEY and CDR2 is SVGEGT. V dropped 2 bases and J dropped 4; count of bases not matched to a gene: 11. This CDR3 has 17 residues. CDR3 sequence: CASSYDAAGVYSDTQYF. Written as DNA, the CDR3 is TGTGCCAGCAGTTACGACGCAGCGGGAGTTTATTCAGATACGCAGTATTTT.

This clone was seen only a few times. The chain recombines TRBV7-8 with TRBJ2-1, with D perhaps TRBD1 or TRBD2 (5 bases each). CDR1 is SGHVS and CDR2 is FQNEAQ in the germline V gene. This CDR3 has 15 residues. Trimming left V 1 base short and J 9 bases short, with 16 bases between. DNA of the CDR3: TGTGCCAGCAGCTTAGACGGGGCGTTTAGTATTGAGCAGTTCTTC. It translates to CASSLDGAFSIEQFF.

The gene calls are TRBV7-2 and TRBJ2-3; 8 positions agree with TRBD2. The CDR3 length is 14 residues. The trim removed 3 bases at V and 4 bases at J, leaving 3 bases unmatched. Germline CDR1 reads SGHTA; CDR2 reads FQGNSA. The CDR3 sequence: CASSFPAGADTQYF. The DNA of the CDR3 is TGTGCCAGCAGCTTCCCAGCGGGAGCAGATACGCAGTATTTT.

This clone was counted once. The chain couples TRBV30 to TRBJ1-6, with 7 positions matching TRBD1. V gave up 3 bases and J gave up 8 bases; unmatched junction bases: 4. Per the germline V gene, CDR1 is GTSNPN and CDR2 is SVGIG (reference sequence). This CDR3 spans 13 amino acids. For the CDR3, the DNA is TGTGCCTGGAGGGGCAGGGGGGATTCACCCCTCCACTTT. Protein sequence: CAWRGRGDSPLHF.

This clone has only one observation. The chain carries TRBV5-1 and TRBJ2-5; TRBD1 agrees at 7 bases. Germline CDR1 reads SGHRS; CDR2 reads YFSETQ. Trimming at V came to 4 bases and at J to 1 base, leaving 4 bases not matched to a gene. The CDR3 contains 14 residues. The CDR3 loop reads CASSPGTAQETQYF. The CDR3 nucleotides are TGCGCCAGCAGCCCGGGGACAGCCCAAGAGACCCAGTACTTC.

The V and J genes are TRBV28 and TRBJ1-2; no firm D call. Trimming left V 3 bases short and J 2 bases short, with 10 bases between. Germline CDR1 reads MDHEN; CDR2 reads SYDVKM. This CDR3 contains 14 residues. The CDR3 sequence: CASSFVPKNYGYTF. CDR3 nucleotides: TGTGCCAGCAGTTTCGTCCCCAAAAACTATGGCTACACCTTC.

The chain has TRBV11-1 and TRBJ2-7, with D perhaps matching TRBD1 or TRBD2 (5 bases each). The CDR3 loop spans 14 amino acids. Trimming cost V 5 bases and J 5 bases, with 16 bases left between them. The germline V gene encodes CDR1 SGHAT and CDR2 FQDESV (reference sequence). For the CDR3, the DNA is TGTGCCAGCAGCGGGGGAGCGCTACCCGACGAGCAGTACTTC. This codes for CASSGGALPDEQYF. The full variable domain, its missing parts supplied by reference TRBV11-1 and TRBJ2-7, is EAEVAQSPRYKITEKSQAVAFWCDPISGHATLYWYRQILGQGPELLVQFQDESVVDDSQLPKDRFSAERLKGVDSTLKIQPAELGDSAMYLCASSGGALPDEQYFGPGTRLTVT.

The chain joins TRBV19 to TRBJ1-5; D may be TRBD1 (5 bases). The CDR3 totals 17 residues. Germline V gives CDR1 LNHDA, CDR2 SQIVND (reference sequence). The V gene lost 6 bases and the J gene lost 5 bases, with 23 bases spanning the gap. CDR3 amino acids: CASRMVLRGPRDQPQHF. In DNA, the CDR3 is TGTGCCAGTAGAATGGTCTTGAGGGGACCCAGGGATCAGCCCCAGCATTTT.

The V gene is TRBV18, the J gene TRBJ1-2, with a possible D match to TRBD1 (6 bases). The germline gives CDR1 KGHSH, CDR2 LQKENI. Trimming left V 8 bases short and J 1 base short, with 11 bases between. The CDR3 is 13 residues long. The CDR3: CASKEGVNYGYTF. The CDR3 bases are TGTGCCAGCAAAGAGGGGGTTAACTATGGCTACACCTTC.

CDR3 nucleotide sequence: TGTGCCAGCTCCCCGACAGGGACCCTTGACACTGAAGCTTTCTTT. Its translation: CASSPTGTLDTEAFF. The chain recombines TRBV18 with TRBJ1-1, with 7 bases identical to TRBD1. The germline gives CDR1 KGHSH, CDR2 LQKENI. The CDR3 runs to 15 residues. The junction had 10 bases not matched to a gene; V was cut back by 6 bases and J by 3 bases.

The rearrangement uses TRBV27 and TRBJ2-2, with TRBD2 matching 7 bases. With V trimmed by 3 bases and J by 4 bases, 17 bases remained unmatched. The CDR3 sequence is 19 residues long. Germline-derived CDR1 and CDR2 are MNHEY and SMNVEV (reference sequence). CDR3 in amino acids: CASSFPRARGSNSTGELFF. DNA for the CDR3: TGTGCCAGCAGTTTCCCCCGAGCTCGCGGGAGTAACAGCACCGGGGAGCTGTTTTTT.

This chain connects TRBV29-1 to TRBJ1-1, with D maybe TRBD1 (6 bases). Trimming left V 3 bases short and J 4 bases short, with 12 bases between. Looked up from germline, CDR1 is SQVTM and CDR2 is ANQGSEA. The CDR3 contains 13 residues. The CDR3 bases are TGCAGCGTTGACAGGGGCCCGGGCACTGAAGCTTTCTTT. Its translation: CSVDRGPGTEAFF.

The chain links TRBV2 to TRBJ1-1; the D gene is possibly TRBD1 (5 bases). Germline CDR1 SNHLY, CDR2 FYNNEI. The CDR3 loop spans 15 amino acids. V was trimmed by 3 bases and J by 6 bases, leaving 17 bases between them. The CDR3 is CASSEGVEGRAEAFF. CDR3 sequence (DNA): TGTGCCAGCAGTGAGGGGGTGGAAGGGAGAGCTGAAGCTTTCTTT.

This chain connects TRBV29-1 to TRBJ2-3; D gene ambiguous. Trimming took off 4 bases at V and 1 base at J, with 6 bases between the two ends. From germline, CDR1 is SQVTM and CDR2 ANQGSEA. The CDR3 has 12 residues. The CDR3 DNA follows: TGCAGCGTTGTTCAGGGCACAGATACGCAGTATTTT. Amino acids: CSVVQGTDTQYF.

V gene TRBV3-1 (or the pseudogene TRBV3-2) combines with J gene TRBJ2-3; no definite D call. Between the trimmed V and J ends, which lost 2 bases and 2 bases, there was a span of 14 bases. Germline values: CDR1 LGHDT, CDR2 YNNKEL (reference sequence). The CDR3 covers 16 residues. In nucleotides, the CDR3 is TGTGCCAGCAGCCAAAGGGTTAGGGCGGACACAGATACGCAGTATTTT. Amino acid sequence: CASSQRVRADTDTQYF.

This clone showed up just once. DNA of the CDR3: TGTGCCAGCAGCTTTCAGACTACCAGGGGTAGAACCTACGAGCAGTACTTC. Translated: CASSFQTTRGRTYEQYF. The chain uses TRBV5-6 and TRBJ2-7, with D possibly being TRBD1 (6 bases). Germline V gene lookup returns CDR1 SGHDT and CDR2 YYEEEE. This CDR3 has 17 residues. V dropped 2 bases and J dropped 2 bases, with 20 bases sitting between them.

The J gene is TRBJ2-3, the V gene TRBV7-9, with D tentatively TRBD1 (6 bases). V was shortened by 5 bases and J by 4 bases, with 13 bases between the two germline ends. This CDR3 has 14 amino acids. The germline CDR1 and CDR2 sequences are SEHNR and FQNEAQ (reference sequence). The CDR3 region is CASSTGSGADTQYF. The CDR3 coding sequence is TGTGCCAGCAGCACTGGATCAGGGGCAGATACGCAGTATTTT. The whole variable domain, filled in from reference TRBV7-9 and TRBJ2-3, reads DTGVSQNPRHKITKRGQNVTFRCDPISEHNRLYWYRQTLGQGPEFLTYFQNEAQLEKSRLLSDRFSAERPKGSFSTLEIQRTEQGDSAMYLCASSTGSGADTQYFGPGTRLTVL.

V is TRBV2 and J is TRBJ2-1; 8 bases line up with TRBD2. The CDR3 is 14 residues long. From germline, CDR1 is SNHLY and CDR2 FYNNEI. Trimming at V came to 7 bases and at J to 7 bases, leaving 9 bases not matched to a gene. The chain's CDR3 is CASKWAGGRNEQFF. CDR3 sequence (DNA): TGTGCCAGCAAGTGGGCGGGGGGCAGGAATGAGCAGTTCTTC. The whole variable domain, remainder taken from reference TRBV2 and TRBJ2-1, is EPEVTQTPSHQVTQMGQEVILRCVPISNHLYFYWYRQILGQKVEFLVSFYNNEISEKSEIFDDQFSVERPDGSNFTLKIRSTKLEDSAMYFCASKWAGGRNEQFFGPGTRLTVL.

The rearrangement joins TRBV5-4 to TRBJ2-3; D not resolved. Trimming took off 0 bases at V and 1 base at J, with 18 bases between the two ends. Germline assignment: CDR1 SGHNT and CDR2 YYREEE (reference sequence). The CDR3 covers 18 residues. CDR3: CASSLGQSSPRGTDTQYF. The CDR3 coding sequence is TGTGCCAGCAGCTTGGGCCAGTCGAGCCCCCGGGGCACAGATACGCAGTATTTT.

The chain is built from TRBV9 and TRBJ2-1; possible D gene TRBD2, 7 bases. Per germline, CDR1 SGDLS and CDR2 YYNGEE. This CDR3 has 17 residues. V lost 0 bases, J lost 0 bases, and 13 bases lay in between. The CDR3 DNA reads as TGTGCCAGCAGCGTAGGGAGGGGGGGGCCCTCCTACAATGAGCAGTTCTTC. This translates into CASSVGRGGPSYNEQFF.

The chain links TRBV4-3 to TRBJ2-7; no clear D. This CDR3 comprises 13 residues. CDR1 and CDR2 (germline): LGHNA, YSLEER. Between the trimmed V and J ends, which lost 1 base and 5 bases, there was a span of 9 bases. CDR3 DNA sequence: TGCGCCAGCAGCCAAGTGAAGGGCGACGAGCAGTACTTC. It specifies CASSQVKGDEQYF.

This clone was found once. The CDR3 region is CASALSAAKNIQYF. CDR3 bases: TGTGCCAGCGCCCTTTCCGCAGCCAAAAACATTCAGTACTTC. V and J are TRBV19 and TRBJ2-4; D unclear. The V end was cut by 9 bases, the J end by 0 bases, with 12 bases between. From germline, CDR1 is LNHDA and CDR2 SQIVND (reference sequence). This CDR3 comprises 14 residues.

This clone was counted a single time. This chain links TRBV5-1 with TRBJ2-1; the D call may be TRBD1 or TRBD2 (7 bases each). The CDR3 runs to 13 residues. Germline V gives CDR1 SGHRS, CDR2 YFSETQ. V shed 4 bases and J shed 8 bases, with 13 bases lying between them. The DNA of the CDR3 is TGCGCCAGCAGCCGACAGGGAGGGGATGAGCAGTTCTTC. Translating it yields CASSRQGGDEQFF.

The V gene is TRBV28, the J gene TRBJ1-2; the D gene is possibly TRBD1 (5 bases). The germline V gene has CDR1 MDHEN and CDR2 SYDVKM. The CDR3 loop spans 13 amino acids. V shed 6 bases and J shed 7 bases, with 15 bases lying between them. CDR3 coding DNA: TGTGCCAGCAGCCCACCTCAGGGAAGTGGCTACACCTTC. Translated, it gives CASSPPQGSGYTF.

This chain links TRBV28 with TRBJ2-1; 8 bases line up with TRBD1. CDR1 is MDHEN, CDR2 SYDVKM, per germline. V gave up 7 bases and J gave up 4 bases; unmatched junction bases: 15. The CDR3 covers 17 residues. The DNA of the CDR3 is TGTGCCAGCACTGCGACAGGGGTACCTAAAAGTTACAATGAGCAGTTCTTC. Translating gives CASTATGVPKSYNEQFF.

V is TRBV7-9 and J is TRBJ2-7, with a possible D match to TRBD1 (7 bases). The CDR3 runs to 14 residues. V dropped 1 base and J dropped 3 bases, with 10 bases sitting between them. Germline V CDR1 and CDR2: SEHNR, FQNEAQ (reference sequence). CDR3 DNA sequence: TGTGCCAGCAGCTTAGGCGGGACAGACTACGAGCAGTACTTC. Translation gives CASSLGGTDYEQYF.

The chain has TRBV3-1 (or the pseudogene TRBV3-2) and TRBJ2-1; the match to TRBD2 covers 11 bases. Per germline, CDR1 LGHDT and CDR2 YNNKEL (reference sequence). Trimming removed 0 bases from V and 2 bases from J; junction bases left unmatched: 6. The CDR3 totals 18 residues. The chain's CDR3 is CASSQETSGGGTYNEQFF. The CDR3 DNA reads as TGTGCCAGCAGCCAAGAAACTAGCGGGGGAGGGACCTACAATGAGCAGTTCTTC.